What follows are 20 T cell receptor beta chains derived from one specimen sequenced in a study of T-cell reconstitution after alpha-beta-depleted transplantation in children. The TCRbeta library incorporated unique molecular identifiers. TCRdb used MiXCR to reprocess the PCR reads, holding one entry per CDR3 protein. The sample holds more than 400,000 distinct CDR3 sequences, over 40% seen once. Material: PBMCs, obtained before TCRalphabeta/CD19-depleted stem cell transplant. These receptor sequences come from a girl aged 2 to 9 with aplastic anemia, due to receive a stem cell transplant.

The chain is built from TRBV20-1 and TRBJ2-7; D possibly corresponds to TRBD1 (6 bases). Between the trimmed V and J ends, which lost 4 bases and 6 bases, there was a span of 13 bases. This CDR3 contains 12 residues. Germline-derived CDR1 and CDR2 are DFQATT and SNEGSKA (reference sequence). The CDR3 reads CSANPGGIEQYF. The CDR3 region has the DNA TGCAGTGCTAACCCTGGGGGCATCGAGCAGTACTTC.

The chain employs TRBV7-6 and TRBJ2-3; 9 positions match TRBD2. The CDR3 runs to 17 residues. Per the germline V gene, CDR1 is SGHVS and CDR2 is FNYEAQ. V was clipped by 5 bases and J by 2 bases; unmatched bases: 11. The DNA of the CDR3 is TGTGCCAGCAGCCTGAGACTAGCGGCTACTTCCACAGATACGCAGTATTTT. This translates into CASSLRLAATSTDTQYF.

This clonotype showed up many times. CDR3 sequence reads: CASSSPSRAVLRNTEAFF. The CDR3 DNA reads as TGTGCCAGCAGCTCCCCAAGTCGGGCGGTTCTGAGGAACACTGAAGCTTTCTTT. The chain couples TRBV5-5 to TRBJ1-1; unclear D gene. CDR3 length: 18 amino acids. V was clipped by 3 bases and J by 1 base, with 22 bases between them. Germline lookup yields CDR1 SGHKS and CDR2 YYEKEE (reference sequence). The variable domain in full, completed from reference TRBV5-5 and TRBJ1-1, reads DAGVTQSPTHLIKTRGQQVTLRCSPISGHKSVSWYQQVLGQGPQFIFQYYEKEERGRGNFPDRFSARQFPNYSSELNVNALLLGDSALYLCASSSPSRAVLRNTEAFFGQGTRLTVV.

The J gene is TRBJ2-7, the V gene TRBV29-1; D is undetermined. The CDR3 has 10 amino acids. Germline assignment: CDR1 SQVTM and CDR2 ANQGSEA. Trimming stripped 1 base from V and 5 bases from J, with 3 bases between. CDR3 DNA sequence: TGCAGCGTTGAAGGGGACGAGCAGTACTTC. Translation gives CSVEGDEQYF.

This clonotype was seen a single time. V usage is TRBV4-1 and J usage is TRBJ2-3; perhaps TRBD2 as D (7 bases). In germline, CDR1 is MGHRA, CDR2 YSYEKL. This CDR3 is 14 amino acids long. Trimming pared 7 bases from V and 4 bases from J, leaving 15 bases between. The CDR3 DNA reads TGCGCCAGCACTTGGTGGGAGGGGGCAGATACGCAGTATTTT. Protein: CASTWWEGADTQYF.

This sequence joins TRBV6-2 or TRBV6-3 and TRBJ2-1; either TRBD1 or TRBD2 may fit D (5 bases each). Germline loops: CDR1 MNHEY, CDR2 SVGEGT. The CDR3 spans 14 residues. V was clipped by 2 bases and J by 6 bases, with 11 bases between them. The CDR3 loop reads CASSYGTMANEQFF. CDR3 DNA: TGTGCCAGCAGTTACGGGACCATGGCCAATGAGCAGTTCTTC.

This clonotype was seen at least ten times. The CDR3 loop is CASSSYRYDAGTDYSNQPQHF. CDR3 bases: TGTGCCAGCAGCTCCTACCGCTATGACGCCGGGACAGATTATAGCAATCAGCCCCAGCATTTT. This chain uses TRBV5-6 with TRBJ1-5; TRBD1 agrees at 7 bases. The V gene's germline CDR1 is SGHDT and CDR2 YYEEEE. Trimming at V came to 3 bases and at J to 0 bases, leaving 21 bases not matched to a gene. There are 21 residues in the CDR3.

The genes are TRBV29-1 and TRBJ1-2; TRBD1 agrees at 7 bases. Germline CDR1 is SQVTM and CDR2 is ANQGSEA. This CDR3 comprises 15 residues. Trimming cost V 7 bases and J 4 bases; bases outside gene matches: 15. The CDR3 nucleotides are TGCAGCGCCGTGGGGGTCGAAGGGGGCGGCTATGGCTACACCTTC. It specifies CSAVGVEGGGYGYTF.

Only a few counts were recorded for this clonotype. V usage is TRBV5-1 and J usage is TRBJ2-1; perhaps TRBD1 as D (6 bases). The V end was cut by 7 bases, the J end by 6 bases, with 23 bases between. Germline V lookup: CDR1 SGHRS, CDR2 YFSETQ. The CDR3 has 16 amino acids. CDR3 residues: CASGFPSGHEINEQFF. Written as DNA, the CDR3 is TGCGCCAGCGGATTCCCATCGGGACACGAAATCAATGAGCAGTTCTTC.

This clonotype was observed a few times. CDR3 DNA: TGCAGTGCTAGAGGGGCGGGAGGGCCATTCTACGAGCAGTACTTC. Translated, it gives CSARGAGGPFYEQYF. This chain links TRBV20-1 with TRBJ2-7; 9 bases fit TRBD2. The CDR3 spans 15 residues. The germline V gene encodes CDR1 DFQATT and CDR2 SNEGSKA (reference sequence). Trimming took 1 base from V and 3 from J; bases not matched to a gene: 7.

The V and J genes are TRBV20-1 and TRBJ2-7; tentative D call: TRBD2 (6 bases). Trimming left V 3 bases short and J 5 bases short, with 20 bases between. The CDR3 is 15 amino acids. Per germline, CDR1 DFQATT and CDR2 SNEGSKA (reference sequence). The CDR3 reads CSARGGGKGTHEQYF. CDR3 sequence (DNA): TGCAGTGCTAGGGGGGGAGGAAAAGGAACCCACGAGCAGTACTTC.

This clonotype was counted at least ten times. DNA of the CDR3: TGCAGTGCTAGAATCACGGGACACTCCACCTTCACAGATACGCAGTATTTT. Its translation is CSARITGHSTFTDTQYF. This rearrangement joins TRBV20-1 to TRBJ2-3; tentative D call: TRBD1 (6 bases). Trimming shortened V by 2 bases and J by 2 bases, and 20 bases separated the two germline ends. Per germline, CDR1 DFQATT and CDR2 SNEGSKA (reference sequence). The CDR3 has 17 residues.

This clonotype has ten or more counts. An end of the junction does not agree with germline; a read error may underlie this. The chain combines TRBV4-1 with TRBJ2-2, with D possibly being TRBD2 (7 bases). The CDR3 is 14 residues long. Germline-derived CDR1 and CDR2 are MGHRA and YSYEKL. CDR3 in amino acids: CASSQVGGGGELFF. DNA of the CDR3: TGCGCCAGCAGTCAAGTAGGGGGGGGCGGGGAGCTGTTTTTT.

This clonotype was recorded only once. This rearrangement joins TRBV6-5 to TRBJ2-4; D perhaps matches TRBD1 (7 bases). Trimming shortened V by 0 bases and J by 3 bases, and 9 bases separated the two germline ends. The germline V gene encodes CDR1 MNHEY and CDR2 SVGAGI. The CDR3 is 15 residues long. The CDR3 spells CASSYSRGDKNIQYF. The CDR3 DNA sequence: TGTGCCAGCAGTTACTCCAGGGGGGACAAAAACATTCAGTACTTC.

This chain joins TRBV18 and TRBJ2-1; D may match TRBD1 or TRBD2 (5 bases each). With 3 bases removed from V and 9 bases from J, the gap between germline ends came to 15 bases. Per germline, CDR1 KGHSH and CDR2 LQKENI. CDR3 length: 14 residues. The CDR3 DNA is TGTGCCAGCTCACCCCACGAACGGGGCCTTGAGCAGTTCTTC. Protein: CASSPHERGLEQFF.

A word on this clonotype: This may arise from a read error, as a much more abundant clone is one base away. The rearrangement links TRBV5-1 to TRBJ2-7; D may be TRBD2 (5 bases). CDR1 is SGHRS and CDR2 is YFSETQ in the germline V gene. CDR3 length equals 15 residues. The CDR3 sequence: CSSSLRRERSYEQYF. The DNA of the CDR3 is TGCTCCAGCAGCTTGAGAAGGGAGCGGTCCTACGAGCAGTACTTC. The full variable domain, with the rest looked up from reference TRBV5-1 and TRBJ2-7, is KAGVTQTPRYLIKTRGQQVTLSCSPISGHRSVSWYQQTPGQGLQFLFEYFSETQRNKGNFPGRFSGRQFSNSRSEMNVSTLELGDSALYLCSSSLRRERSYEQYFGPGTRLTVT.

This sequence joins TRBV10-2 and TRBJ1-2; D not resolved. Germline V CDR1 and CDR2: WSHSY, SAAADI. The CDR3 totals 13 residues. Trimming left V 0 bases short and J 4 bases short, with 6 bases between. The CDR3 is CASSESSGYGYTF. In DNA form, the CDR3 reads TGCGCCAGCAGTGAGTCTTCAGGCTATGGCTACACCTTC.

Many counts were recorded for this clonotype. The V call is TRBV5-1, the J call TRBJ2-1; D might be TRBD2 (5 bases). The CDR3 length is 18 residues. Trimming left V 4 bases short and J 1 base short, with 21 bases between. Germline CDR1 reads SGHRS; CDR2 reads YFSETQ. CDR3 residues: CASSLTPLGRESYNEQFF. The CDR3 DNA is TGCGCCAGCAGCCTTACCCCCCTAGGGAGAGAGTCCTACAATGAGCAGTTCTTC.

This clonotype has only a few counts. J is TRBJ1-2 and V is TRBV27; 7 bases align to TRBD1. The CDR3 loop spans 15 amino acids. With 5 bases clipped from V and 2 bases from J, the junction kept 8 bases outside the gene matches. Germline-derived CDR1 and CDR2 are MNHEY and SMNVEV (reference sequence). Here the CDR3 reads CASSLWTGSNYGYTF. The CDR3 bases are TGTGCCAGCAGTCTCTGGACAGGATCCAACTATGGCTACACCTTC.

The rearrangement joins TRBV5-1 to TRBJ2-5; 10 bases agree with TRBD1. The CDR3 runs to 14 residues. Per germline, CDR1 SGHRS and CDR2 YFSETQ. V was clipped by 7 bases and J by 4 bases; unmatched bases: 7. In DNA form, the CDR3 reads TGCGCCAGCCATTACGGACAGGGGGGAGAGACCCAGTACTTC. Its protein is CASHYGQGGETQYF.